These 25 T cell receptor beta chains were sequenced from one sample in a study of CD8 T cells in Susac syndrome. RNA amounts of about 0.45 to 1 ug underwent reverse transcription with random hexamers. MiXCR, applied by TCRdb to the immunoSEQ multiplex PCR reads, yields one record per CDR3 protein. The sample includes roughly 80,000 distinct CDR3 sequences, approximately 95% of them seen just once. The sample taken for sequencing was CD8+ T cells from PBMCs. The source of these receptors is a human donor with Susac syndrome.

This clonotype was found once. The chain combines TRBV27 with TRBJ2-1; 9 bases line up with TRBD2. The CDR3 is 14 residues long. J gave up 8 bases and V 6 bases, and 8 bases lay outside the gene matches. The germline V gene encodes CDR1 MNHEY and CDR2 SMNVEV (reference sequence). The CDR3 is CASRIAGAGDEQFF. The CDR3 region has the DNA TGTGCCAGCAGAATAGCGGGGGCCGGGGATGAGCAGTTCTTC.

Here the CDR3 reads CSAPTSGQETQYF. Here the CDR3 DNA reads TGCAGCGCCCCTACTAGCGGCCAAGAGACCCAGTACTTC. The V gene is TRBV29-1, the J gene TRBJ2-5; 8 bases line up with TRBD2. Germline CDR1 reads SQVTM; CDR2 reads ANQGSEA. This CDR3 is built from 13 residues. J gave up 1 base and V 7 bases, and 5 bases lay outside the gene matches.

This rearrangement joins TRBV7-9 to TRBJ2-7, with TRBD2 matching 7 bases. V was clipped by 5 bases and J by 1 base; unmatched bases: 8. CDR1 is SEHNR, CDR2 FQNEAQ, per germline (reference sequence). The CDR3 is made up of 15 amino acids. CDR3: CASSPGKRGSYEQYF. The CDR3 DNA is TGTGCCAGCAGCCCAGGGAAGCGGGGATCCTACGAGCAGTACTTC.

This rearrangement joins TRBV10-3 to TRBJ2-7; 8 positions agree with TRBD1. This CDR3 is built from 15 residues. V dropped 0 bases and J dropped 4; count of bases not matched to a gene: 5. Germline V gene data show CDR1 as ENHRY and CDR2 as SYGVKD. CDR3 amino acids: CAISESGTGGYEQYF. Here the CDR3 DNA reads TGTGCCATCAGTGAGTCGGGAACAGGGGGTTACGAGCAGTACTTC.

The V gene is TRBV12-3 or TRBV12-4, the J gene TRBJ1-5; no reliable D call. The CDR3 totals 14 residues. V was shortened by 7 bases and J by 1 base, with 11 bases between the two germline ends. The CDR3 spells CASTLGGSNQPQHF. The CDR3 DNA sequence: TGTGCCAGCACCTTGGGCGGGAGCAATCAGCCCCAGCATTTT.

This clonotype occurred a few times. The V call is TRBV5-1, the J call TRBJ2-2; D is perhaps TRBD1 (5 bases). This CDR3 has 17 residues. V was cut by 0 bases and J by 3 bases, with 15 bases left in between. The germline CDR1 and CDR2 sequences are SGHRS and YFSETQ. The CDR3 bases are TGCGCCAGCAGCTTGGTTGGGCAGGGTGATTACACCGGGGAGCTGTTTTTT. Translation: CASSLVGQGDYTGELFF.

The J gene is TRBJ2-1, the V gene TRBV6-5, with D hard to call. V lost 0 bases and J lost 3, with 6 bases in between. This CDR3 comprises 14 residues. The V gene's germline CDR1 is MNHEY and CDR2 SVGAGI. The CDR3 sequence: CASSYSVYYNEQFF. The CDR3 bases are TGTGCCAGCAGTTACTCTGTTTACTACAATGAGCAGTTCTTC.

V gene TRBV14 combines with J gene TRBJ1-2, with a tentative D call TRBD1 (6 bases). Between the trimmed V and J ends, which lost 4 bases and 5 bases, there was a span of 14 bases. The CDR3 sequence is 14 residues long. CDR1 is SGHDN and CDR2 is FVKESK in the germline V gene. CDR3 in amino acids: CASSPTGTVYGYTF. The CDR3 DNA sequence: TGTGCCAGCAGCCCAACAGGGACGGTTTATGGCTACACCTTC.

The V gene is TRBV6-1, the J gene TRBJ2-7; 13 bases match TRBD2. The germline V gene has CDR1 MNHNS and CDR2 SASEGT. J lost 6 bases, V lost 3 bases, and 2 bases had no gene match. The CDR3 loop spans 14 amino acids. The chain's CDR3 is CASSERTSGGEQYF. The DNA of the CDR3 is TGTGCCAGCAGTGAGAGGACTAGCGGGGGCGAGCAGTACTTC.

The chain recombines TRBV5-4 with TRBJ2-5, with D maybe TRBD2 (5 bases). CDR3 length: 16 amino acids. Trimming took off 2 bases at V and 3 bases at J, with 17 bases between the two ends. The germline CDR1 and CDR2 sequences are SGHNT and YYREEE (reference sequence). The CDR3 DNA follows: TGTGCCAGCAGCTTTAAACTAGAGGTACCCAAAGAGACCCAGTACTTC. Protein: CASSFKLEVPKETQYF.

The chain uses TRBV7-9 and TRBJ2-3, with D uncertain. CDR1 and CDR2 (germline): SEHNR, FQNEAQ (reference sequence). V was trimmed by 4 bases and J by 0 bases, leaving 14 bases between them. The CDR3 contains 16 residues. CDR3 DNA sequence: TGTGCCAGCAGCTCCTCGACACCCCCGAGCACAGATACGCAGTATTTT. It specifies CASSSSTPPSTDTQYF.

J is TRBJ1-2 and V is TRBV12-3 or TRBV12-4; D gene uncertain. The CDR3 consists of 13 residues. Trimming removed 3 bases from V and 6 bases from J, with 11 bases in between. CDR3 nucleotides: TGTGCCAGCAGTTTCCGGCGGACGGATGGCTACACCTTC. Its translation is CASSFRRTDGYTF.

The chain has TRBV3-1 and TRBJ2-7, with TRBD1 identical over 9 bases. The CDR3 loop spans 15 amino acids. The germline V gene encodes CDR1 LGHDT and CDR2 YNNKEL (reference sequence). Unmatched junction bases numbered 6, after V lost 5 bases and J lost 1 base. CDR3 in amino acids: CASSEPGTGSYEQYF. In DNA form, the CDR3 reads TGTGCCAGCAGCGAACCCGGGACAGGGTCCTACGAGCAGTACTTC.

The chain has TRBV7-2 and TRBJ2-7; TRBD2 is a possible D gene (8 bases). CDR1 and CDR2 (germline): SGHTA, FQGNSA. The CDR3 is 15 residues long. V lost 5 bases, J lost 4 bases, and 18 bases lay in between. CDR3 in amino acids: CASSPTGGGPYEQYF. As DNA, the CDR3 is TGTGCCAGCAGCCCTACGGGAGGGGGCCCGTACGAGCAGTACTTC.

This rearrangement joins TRBV7-9 to TRBJ2-7; tentatively, D is TRBD2 (5 bases). The V gene lost 10 bases and the J gene lost 2 bases, with 15 bases spanning the gap. CDR1 is SEHNR and CDR2 is FQNEAQ in the germline V gene (reference sequence). CDR3 length: 13 residues. Here the CDR3 reads CATGRTDTYEQYF. The CDR3 DNA reads TGTGCCACCGGGCGGACTGACACCTACGAGCAGTACTTC.

The chain has TRBV9 and TRBJ1-3, with a tentative D call TRBD1 (5 bases). Germline CDR1 and CDR2: SGDLS and YYNGEE. Trimming cost V 5 bases and J 0 bases, with 9 bases left between them. This CDR3 has 14 amino acids. The CDR3 DNA sequence: TGTGCCAGCAGTGAGGGGAGCTCTGGAAACACCATATATTTT. The encoded protein is CASSEGSSGNTIYF.

V and J are TRBV28 and TRBJ2-3, with 8 bases fitting TRBD2. Germline V lookup: CDR1 MDHEN, CDR2 SYDVKM. The CDR3 has 16 residues. Germline trimming cut 5 bases from V and 2 bases from J; bases unmatched to any gene: 9. CDR3 nucleotide sequence: TGTGCCAGCAGTCCCGCAGCGGGGGCAATCACAGATACGCAGTATTTT. It is translated as CASSPAAGAITDTQYF.

The chain links TRBV15 to TRBJ2-1; 9 bases are shared with TRBD2. The V and J ends lost 5 bases and 7 bases, in that order; junction bases with no gene match: 6. CDR3 size: 14 residues. Germline-derived CDR1 and CDR2 are LNHNV and YYDKDF (reference sequence). The DNA of the CDR3 is TGTGCCACCAGCGGGCGGGGGGGCCGAAATGAGCAGTTCTTC. It translates to CATSGRGGRNEQFF.

This chain joins TRBV5-1 and TRBJ2-1; D unresolved. The CDR3 runs 11 residues. Germline V gene sequence: CDR1 SGHRS, CDR2 YFSETQ. Trimming cost V 7 bases and J 5 bases, with 7 bases left between them. The CDR3: CASGPDNEQFF. The DNA for the CDR3 is TGCGCCAGCGGACCGGACAATGAGCAGTTCTTC.

A single count supports this clonotype. The V and J genes are TRBV15 and TRBJ2-5; TRBD2 matches at 7 bases. Germline V lookup: CDR1 LNHNV, CDR2 YYDKDF (reference sequence). The CDR3 contains 13 residues. V dropped 1 base and J dropped 5; count of bases not matched to a gene: 1. In nucleotides, the CDR3 is TGTGCCACCAGCAGAGTGCGGGGGGAGACCCAGTACTTC. Translated: CATSRVRGETQYF.

The J gene is TRBJ2-3, the V gene TRBV2; 7 positions match TRBD1. V trimming: 8 bases; J trimming: 4 bases; junction bases outside the gene matches: 6. Germline V gene data show CDR1 as SNHLY and CDR2 as FYNNEI. The CDR3 has 13 residues. The CDR3 spells CASSHRGSDTQYF. CDR3 bases: TGTGCCAGCTCCCACAGGGGTTCAGATACGCAGTATTTT.

This clonotype has a handful of counts. CDR3 nucleotide sequence: TGTGCCAGCAGCGACAGGGGTCAGGGCTACACCTTC. As protein: CASSDRGQGYTF. The rearrangement uses TRBV9 and TRBJ1-2, with 7 bases identical to TRBD1. This CDR3 comprises 12 residues. Trimming cost V 3 bases and J 8 bases; bases outside gene matches: 4. CDR1 SGDLS and CDR2 YYNGEE come from the germline V gene.

This rearrangement joins TRBV28 to TRBJ1-4, with unresolved D. Per germline, CDR1 MDHEN and CDR2 SYDVKM. This CDR3 comprises 17 residues. V was trimmed by 6 bases and J by 0 bases, leaving 17 bases between them. The CDR3 DNA reads TGTGCCAGCAGGCCCCGGGCCGTCTTTGCAACTAATGAAAAACTGTTTTTT. Its protein product is CASRPRAVFATNEKLFF.

V and J are TRBV24-1 and TRBJ2-1; the D call may be TRBD1 or TRBD2 (5 bases each). The V end was cut by 0 bases, the J end by 6 bases, with 5 bases between. Germline assignment: CDR1 KGHDR and CDR2 SFDVKD. The CDR3 has 13 amino acids. As DNA, the CDR3 is TGTGCCACCAGTGATTTGGGGGGCAATGAGCAGTTCTTC. Its protein is CATSDLGGNEQFF.

The rearrangement links TRBV29-1 to TRBJ1-1; 10 bases align to TRBD1. CDR3 size: 13 residues. The germline V gene encodes CDR1 SQVTM and CDR2 ANQGSEA. The trim removed 2 bases at V and 11 bases at J, leaving 8 bases unmatched. The DNA of the CDR3 is TGCAGCGTTGAAAGACAGGGGGCGGTTGAGGCTTTCTTT. Residues: CSVERQGAVEAFF.